This is a list of T cell receptor beta chains from one sample in a study of shared clonotypes between healthy human individuals. TCRdb's table, derived via immunoSEQ multiplex PCR, lists solely in-frame clones and lacks some. The data hold a few million clones, with more than 90% observed a single time. The sequenced sample consisted of naive CD4+ T cells sorted from blood. These receptors all come from a man aged 18 to 30 in good health. The CDR3 runs from the conserved cysteine through the conserved F or W. D genes are given only for firm matches. The size field is filled for only some rows; it gives once, few, many or a size class.

j_call	v_call	clone_size	d_call	cdr3_aa	cdr3_nt
TRBJ2-5	TRBV11-1	-	TRBD2	CASSLPTSGGALETQYF	TGTGCCAGCAGCTTACCGACTAGCGGGGGGGCGTTGGAGACCCAGTACTTC
TRBJ2-2	TRBV5-1	-	-	CASSPEAGRSGGELFF	TGCGCCAGCAGCCCGGAGGCCGGGAGATCGGGCGGGGAGCTGTTTTTT
TRBJ2-2	TRBV11-3	-	TRBD2	CASIREGPSNTGELFF	TGTGCCAGCATCAGGGAGGGGCCTTCGAACACCGGGGAGCTGTTTTTT
TRBJ2-2	TRBV7-8	-	TRBD2	CASTWGLVGLELFF	TGTGCCAGCACCTGGGGACTAGTCGGCCTGGAGCTGTTTTTT
TRBJ1-4	TRBV19	-	TRBD1	CATTDRGGNEKLFF	TGTGCCACCACCGACAGGGGAGGTAATGAAAAACTGTTTTTT
TRBJ1-1	TRBV29-1	-	TRBD1	CSVSQGAATEAFF	TGCAGCGTTTCCCAGGGGGCTGCCACTGAAGCTTTCTTT
TRBJ2-3	TRBV5-4	-	TRBD2	CASSRGLAGSTDTQYF	TGTGCCAGCAGCAGGGGACTAGCGGGAAGCACAGATACGCAGTATTTT
TRBJ1-4	TRBV18	-	-	CASSPPVGGTNEKLFF	TGTGCCAGCTCACCACCCGTAGGTGGAACTAATGAAAAACTGTTTTTT
TRBJ2-1	TRBV29-1	-	TRBD1	CSVGSSGTGVVREQFF	TGCAGCGTTGGAAGTAGCGGGACAGGGGTGGTTAGGGAGCAGTTCTTC
TRBJ1-2	TRBV15	-	-	CATSRERGSFGYTF	TGTGCCACCAGCAGAGAACGGGGATCCTTTGGCTACACCTTC
TRBJ2-7	TRBV7-8	-	-	CASSLAGGYEQYF	TGTGCCAGCAGCTTAGCCGGGGGCTACGAGCAGTACTTC
TRBJ2-7	TRBV7-2	-	TRBD1	CASSPTRDRSYEQYF	TGTGCCAGCAGCCCAACCCGGGACAGATCCTACGAGCAGTACTTC
TRBJ2-7	TRBV10-2	-	TRBD1	CASSAGTGGGGQYF	TGCGCCAGCAGCGCAGGGACAGGGGGCGGTGGGCAGTACTTC
TRBJ1-6	TRBV9	-	TRBD1	CASSAGCDRDYNSPLHF	TGTGCCAGCAGCGCCGGATGCGACAGGGACTATAATTCACCCCTCCACTTT
TRBJ1-6	TRBV25-1	-	-	CASSDWEDEVRGRSPLHF	TGTGCCAGCAGTGACTGGGAAGATGAGGTCAGGGGAAGATCACCCCTCCACTTT
TRBJ1-6	TRBV30	-	TRBD1	CASTGGDSPLHF	TGTGCCTCGACAGGGGGTGATTCACCCCTCCACTTT
TRBJ2-2	TRBV6-1	-	-	CASSENTRRTGELFF	TGTGCCAGCAGTGAGAACACGCGGCGGACCGGGGAGCTGTTTTTT
TRBJ2-5	TRBV10-3	-	TRBD1	CAISADRGGETQYF	TGTGCCATCAGTGCAGACAGGGGGGGAGAGACCCAGTACTTC
TRBJ1-5	TRBV28	-	-	CASSSGQPQHF	TGTGCCAGCAGTTCGGGGCAGCCCCAGCATTTT
TRBJ2-2	TRBV10-3	-	-	CAISERSGFTGELFF	TGTGCCATCAGTGAGAGATCGGGGTTCACCGGGGAGCTGTTTTTT
TRBJ2-4	TRBV2	-	-	CASSVELLAKNIQYF	TGTGCCAGCAGTGTGGAGTTACTAGCCAAAAACATTCAGTACTTC
TRBJ2-5	TRBV6-5	-	-	CASSYSASALQETQYF	TGTGCCAGCAGTTACTCTGCTAGCGCCCTCCAAGAGACCCAGTACTTC
TRBJ1-6	TRBV2	-	-	CASRGSGSHGLHF	TGTGCCAGCAGGGGATCGGGCAGCCACGGTCTCCACTTT
TRBJ1-2	TRBV9	-	TRBD1	CASRAQQTGSYGYTF	TGTGCCAGCAGAGCCCAACAGACAGGGAGCTATGGCTACACCTTC
TRBJ2-1	TRBV5-1	once	-	CASSLAGVTSEQFF	TGCGCCAGCAGCTTGGCCGGGGTGACCAGTGAGCAGTTCTTC
TRBJ2-7	TRBV7-8	-	-	CASSLFLVSELHYEQYF	TGTGCCAGCAGCTTATTTCTTGTGAGTGAGCTTCACTACGAGCAGTACTTC
TRBJ1-1	TRBV30	few	TRBD1	CASDRGGTEAFF	TGTGCCTCGGACAGGGGAGGGACTGAAGCTTTCTTT
TRBJ1-4	TRBV5-8	-	-	CASSGIGRVDEKLFF	TGTGCCAGCAGCGGGATTGGCAGAGTAGATGAAAAACTGTTTTTT
TRBJ1-5	TRBV19	-	-	CASSIRDKSQHF	TGTGCCAGTAGTATCCGGGACAAGTCCCAGCATTTT
TRBJ1-4	TRBV4-1	-	-	CASSQTGTGNEKLFF	TGCGCCAGCAGCCAAACCGGGACTGGTAATGAAAAACTGTTTTTT
TRBJ1-6	TRBV28	-	-	CASITSGAPYNSPLHF	TGTGCCAGCATCACTTCGGGGGCCCCCTATAATTCACCCCTCCACTTT
TRBJ2-2	TRBV27	-	-	CASSPRVSNTGELFF	TGTGCCAGCAGTCCCCGGGTCTCGAACACCGGGGAGCTGTTTTTT